By proportion, the clone carrying this T cell receptor beta chain is medium-sized. This specimen comes from a study of blood T cell repertoires in COVID-19. Study details: Whether acute or convalescent, the COVID-19 samples came from the United States, Italy and Spain. PBMCs, B-cell-depleted T cells, or T cells provided the cDNA or gDNA that made up the material.

V gave up 1 base and J gave up 5 bases, with 11 bases separating them. CDR1 is SGHVS and CDR2 is FNYEAQ in the germline V gene. The CDR3 contains 14 residues. Assay used: immunoSEQ multiplex PCR; TCRdb lists only in-frame clones, some missing. The sample records 200,000 to 300,000 clones, more than 85% being singletons. A Seattle source enrolled patients during active infection and followed them longitudinally. The sequenced sample consisted of peripheral blood. The receptor comes from an older woman with COVID-19, enrolled during active disease. This chain connects TRBV7-6 to TRBJ1-1; a weak D match, TRBD1 (5 bases). The CDR3 coding sequence is TGTGCCAGCAGCTTAGGTGGGGGGAGAACTGAAGCTTTCTTT. Amino acids: CASSLGGGRTEAFF.